Listed below are T cell receptor beta chains from one sample, sequenced in a study of shared clonotypes between healthy human individuals. TCRdb's copy holds only in-frame clones and misses some; the assay was immunoSEQ multiplex PCR. This table holds about 2 million clones, about 94% found once. The material sequenced was naive CD8+ T cells sorted from blood. These receptor sequences come from a man in his late teens or twenties in good health. Each CDR3 is given with its conserved first and last residue. The order of the fields is J gene, V gene, D gene, clone size, CDR3 DNA, CDR3 protein. A D gene is named only where the DNA matches it firmly. Not all rows give a size; the values are once, few, many and, for expanded clones, a class.

TRBJ2-3,TRBV7-9,TRBD2,NA,TGTGCCAGCAGCCCGACTAGCGGGGGGGCCACAGATACGCAGTATTTT,CASSPTSGGATDTQYF
TRBJ2-1,TRBV5-5,NA,NA,TGTGCCAGCAGCTTGGATGTCGTGTACAATGAGCAGTTCTTC,CASSLDVVYNEQFF
TRBJ1-1,TRBV11-1,TRBD1,NA,TGTGCCAGCACCCACAGGGGAATGAACACTGAAGCTTTCTTT,CASTHRGMNTEAFF
TRBJ2-2,TRBV2,NA,NA,TGTGCCAGAGACCGGGAGAACGTTAACACCGGGGAGCTGTTTTTT,CARDRENVNTGELFF
TRBJ2-2,TRBV19,TRBD2,once,TGTGCCAGTAGAATAGCGGGAGGGCCCAACACCGGGGAGCTGTTTTTT,CASRIAGGPNTGELFF
TRBJ2-1,TRBV7-6,TRBD2,NA,TGTGCCAGCAGCCCTATAGCGGGAGGAAATAATGAGCAGTTCTTC,CASSPIAGGNNEQFF
TRBJ1-2,TRBV2,NA,few,TGTGCCAGCGGGAGCTCCGGTCATGGCTACACCTTC,CASGSSGHGYTF
TRBJ1-2,TRBV5-1,NA,NA,TGCGCCAGCAGCTTGGAAGGGGATGACTATGGCTACACCTTC,CASSLEGDDYGYTF
TRBJ2-3,TRBV11-2,TRBD2,NA,TGTGCCAGCAGGGGCGGGAGGGCCCGCACAGATACGCAGTATTTT,CASRGGRARTDTQYF
TRBJ1-6,TRBV16,NA,NA,TGTGCCAGCAGCCCTCGACAGGTCGACTATAATTCACCCCTCCACTTT,CASSPRQVDYNSPLHF
TRBJ2-3,TRBV10-3,NA,NA,TGTGCCATCAGTGACGTTCGGGCAGCGAACCCCTCGGGCGCCCCACCTTGGACAGATACGCAGTATTTT,CAISDVRAANPSGAPPWTDTQYF
TRBJ2-7,TRBV30,TRBD1,NA,TGTGCCTGGGAGGACAGGCACGAGCAGTACTTC,CAWEDRHEQYF
TRBJ2-3,TRBV2,NA,NA,TGTGCCAGCAGTGGTAACTGGCAACCAGGGGATACGCAGTATTTT,CASSGNWQPGDTQYF
TRBJ2-1,TRBV5-6,TRBD2,NA,TGTGCCAGCAACTGGGCTAGCGGGAACAATGAGCAGTTCTTC,CASNWASGNNEQFF
TRBJ2-7,TRBV9,TRBD2,once,TGTGCCAGCAGCATGCGGGAGATCCCCTACGAGCAGTACTTC,CASSMREIPYEQYF
TRBJ1-1,TRBV4-1,NA,NA,TGCGCCAGCAGCCAAGGTGGGGCAGAAGCTTTCTTT,CASSQGGAEAFF